This TCR beta chain was sequenced in a study of blood T cell repertoires in COVID-19. Study details: Nucleic acid was either cDNA or gDNA, and it came from T cells, B-cell-depleted T cells, or PBMCs.

The CDR3 spans 16 residues. From germline, CDR1 is KGHSH and CDR2 LQKENI. The ends lost 6 bases at V and 4 bases at J; junction bases unmatched: 8. Only in-frame clones appear in the TCRdb table, and some are missing; sequencing was by immunoSEQ multiplex PCR. The sample holds 430,000 or so clones, 80% to 90% seen once. The rearrangement uses TRBV18 and TRBJ2-3, with 12 bases fitting TRBD2. The source material was peripheral blood. The receptor was derived from a man aged 18-30 years with COVID-19, enrolled during active disease. The CDR3 protein is CASSPGTSGLADTQYF. The CDR3 bases are TGTGCCAGCTCTCCCGGGACTAGCGGGTTGGCAGATACGCAGTATTTT.